One T cell receptor (beta chain) is described in this entry. This record comes from a study of cytotoxic CD8 clonotypes in ibrutinib-treated CLL. The CDR3 is made up of 13 amino acids. Deletions cut 0 bases from V and 5 bases from J, with 7 bases between. CDR1 SGHDN and CDR2 FVKESK come from the germline V gene. The assay was immunoSEQ multiplex PCR, and TCRdb's table has in-frame clones only and misses some. The repertoire holds approximately 20,000 clones, with 81% as singletons. Sequenced here: PBMCs, sampled before ibrutinib treatment. The V and J genes are TRBV14 and TRBJ1-1, with unresolved D. The source is a human donor with chronic lymphocytic leukemia. CDR3 residues: CASSQDMTTEAFF. The CDR3 DNA is TGTGCCAGCAGCCAAGATATGACAACTGAAGCTTTCTTT.